This TCR beta chain was identified in a study of blood T cell repertoires in COVID-19. Whole-study context: PBMCs, B-cell-depleted T cells, or T cells provided the cDNA or gDNA that made up the material.

The V and J ends lost 5 bases and 4 bases respectively, with 9 bases between them. The CDR3 is 13 amino acids. Germline lookup yields CDR1 MRHNA and CDR2 SNTAGT. Sequenced by immunoSEQ multiplex PCR; TCRdb stores in-frame clones only, minus some. This table has over 100,000 clones, over 70% appearing once. This chain uses TRBV6-4 with TRBJ1-5; no clear D. The receptor was isolated from a human donor in a cohort sampled during active or convalescent COVID-19. Specimen: peripheral blood. CDR3 in amino acids: CASSLELNQPQHF. DNA for the CDR3: TGTGCCAGCAGTTTAGAGCTAAATCAGCCCCAGCATTTT.